This TCR beta chain came from a study of blood T cell repertoires in COVID-19 (TCRdb year 2020). About the investigation overall: Samples from collaborators originated in the United States, Italy and Spain and spanned both the acute and convalescent phases of COVID-19. The material from the prospective study consisted of cDNA or gDNA derived from T cells, B-cell-depleted T cells, or PBMCs. The repertoires were released in a freely available public database intended as a resource for research on the immune response to SARS-CoV-2. Where available, HLA class I and class II types were obtained from metadata supplied by the sample provider rather than from assay-based typing. Subjects who had been exposed to COVID-19, were actively infected with it, or had recovered from it provided the deeply sampled blood TCRbeta repertoires that made up the dataset. The sample metadata nearly always contained a de-identified subject ID, COVID-19 status, age in years and sex. The samples were drawn from the first 160 participants of the ongoing ImmuneRACE study and from about 1,200 subjects provided by 6 global collaborators. Summary of the overall study and its limitations: Clinical and demographic metadata were provided uncurated, with the amount varying by source and participant.

Taken from cysteine to phenylalanine, the CDR3 has 16 residues. The CDR3 DNA has 48 bases and is translated from base 1. Sequences MNHEY (CDR1) and SVGEGT (CDR2) are obtained from the germline V gene. The V and J ends are trimmed by 6 bases and 4 bases, leaving 16 bases between them. The immunoSEQ Assay, a bias-controlled multiplex PCR, was used to amplify TCRbeta CDR3 regions from genomic DNA. On the authors' methods: Nucleated cell counts per sample were estimated from amplification of reference gene primers within the assay. Sequence reads were collapsed and filtered to measure the absolute abundance of every unique TCRbeta CDR3 rearrangement. Productive Simpson clonality was computed per sample as the square root of Simpson's diversity index over productive rearrangements. Drawn from immuneACCESS, this table holds only the in-frame rearrangements with V and J called that TCRdb kept. Clones are partly lost; checked studies trace under half to an unresolved V gene and leave the rest unexplained. V and J calls and clone size are given by that table; D and trimming were obtained from the DNA. A total of tens of thousands of clones appear in this sample, 75% to 90% of them only once. The ten largest make up 16% of the sample.

Whole blood was collected in K2EDTA tubes by collaborating institutions according to the institutions' own protocols. Collaborator samples were shipped for TCRbeta analysis as frozen whole blood, isolated PBMCs, or DNA extracted from either sample type. About this clone itself: It lacks a known antigen. No per-base quality is available; no much larger clone lies one base away.

Recombination linked TRBV6-2 or TRBV6-3 to TRBJ2-6, with TRBD1 tentatively as D gene (5 bases match). Sequenced sample: peripheral blood. This receptor was obtained from an elderly woman with active or convalescent COVID-19. The sequenced DNA: TGTGCCAGCAGCCTGACAGATTCCCCGGGGGCCAACGTCCTGACTTTC. Its protein product is CASSLTDSPGANVLTF.